The rows below give T cell receptor beta chains drawn from one sample of a study of human T cells and chemical hapten exposure. Each CDR3 protein is one row after TCRdb ran MiXCR on the RACE reads. The sample has around 110,000 distinct CDR3 sequences; 11% are singletons. The material was whole blood, obtained in connection with sensitization to the hapten diphenylcyclopropenone (DPC). The receptor set was obtained from a woman aged 45-65 years with alopecia areata. Some clones in this sample may be carry-over from other donors' samples. Each CDR3 is given with its conserved first and last residue. D genes are given only for firm matches. The size field is filled for only some rows; it gives once, few, many or a size class.

clone_size: few
j_call: TRBJ1-2
d_call: -
v_call: TRBV12-3/TRBV12-4
cdr3_nt: TGTGCCAGCAGTTTTCGGACAGTTTATAACTATGGCTACACCTTC
cdr3_aa: CASSFRTVYNYGYTF

clone_size: few
j_call: TRBJ2-6
d_call: -
v_call: TRBV29-1
cdr3_nt: TGCAGCGCCGAAACCGGGGCCAACGTCCTGACTTTC
cdr3_aa: CSAETGANVLTF

clone_size: few
j_call: TRBJ2-7
d_call: -
v_call: TRBV20-1
cdr3_nt: TGCAGTGCCTACGGGCTTCCAGACGAGCAGTACTTC
cdr3_aa: CSAYGLPDEQYF

clone_size: few
j_call: TRBJ2-1
d_call: -
v_call: TRBV12-3/TRBV12-4
cdr3_nt: TGTGCCAGCAGTTCCCCTCCGGGTGAGCAGTTCTTC
cdr3_aa: CASSSPPGEQFF

clone_size: few
j_call: TRBJ2-7
d_call: -
v_call: TRBV15
cdr3_nt: TGTGCCACCAGCAGAGATAGGAACAGCTACGAGCAGTACTTC
cdr3_aa: CATSRDRNSYEQYF

clone_size: few
j_call: TRBJ2-2
d_call: TRBD1
v_call: TRBV12-3/TRBV12-4
cdr3_nt: TGTGCCAGCAGGCACCCTTGGACAGGGAGGCCGAACACCGGGGAGCTGTTTTTT
cdr3_aa: CASRHPWTGRPNTGELFF

clone_size: -
j_call: TRBJ2-7
d_call: -
v_call: TRBV29-1
cdr3_nt: TGCAGCGTTGGGGTAGGGGCCTACGAGCAGTACTTC
cdr3_aa: CSVGVGAYEQYF

clone_size: few
j_call: TRBJ1-2
d_call: -
v_call: TRBV27
cdr3_nt: TGTGCCAGCAGGTCGGGGGGGTACTATGGCTACACCTTC
cdr3_aa: CASRSGGYYGYTF

clone_size: few
j_call: TRBJ1-6
d_call: -
v_call: TRBV20-1
cdr3_nt: TGCAGTGCTAACGAACGGTGGAATTCACCCCTCCACTTT
cdr3_aa: CSANERWNSPLHF

clone_size: -
j_call: TRBJ1-1
d_call: -
v_call: TRBV12-3/TRBV12-4
cdr3_nt: TGTGCCAGCAGTTTAAGGCCCAACGCAATGAACACTGAAGCTTTCTTT
cdr3_aa: CASSLRPNAMNTEAFF

clone_size: many
j_call: TRBJ2-3
d_call: TRBD2
v_call: TRBV7-2
cdr3_nt: TGTGCCAGCAGCTTTAGCGGGGGGCTAGGGACAGATACGCAGTATTTT
cdr3_aa: CASSFSGGLGTDTQYF

clone_size: few
j_call: TRBJ1-4
d_call: -
v_call: TRBV5-1
cdr3_nt: TGCGCCAGCAGCGAGGACAGAGCAACTAATGAAAAACTGTTTTTT
cdr3_aa: CASSEDRATNEKLFF

clone_size: many
j_call: TRBJ2-5
d_call: -
v_call: TRBV12-2
cdr3_nt: TGTGCAAGTCGCTCGCGGGGGGGCTCCCAAGAGACCCAGTACTTC
cdr3_aa: CASRSRGGSQETQYF

clone_size: -
j_call: TRBJ1-1
d_call: TRBD1
v_call: TRBV11-2
cdr3_nt: TGTGCCAGCAGCTCGTTGGACAGGGGGACTGAAGCTTTCTTT
cdr3_aa: CASSSLDRGTEAFF

clone_size: few
j_call: TRBJ1-5
d_call: -
v_call: TRBV6-1
cdr3_nt: TGTGCCAGCAGTGAGGCGGGGTGGAATCAGCCCCAGCATTTT
cdr3_aa: CASSEAGWNQPQHF

clone_size: -
j_call: TRBJ1-5
d_call: TRBD1
v_call: TRBV10-3
cdr3_nt: TGTGCCATCAGTGAGGGGGACAGCGGGAGCAATCAGCCCCAGCATTTT
cdr3_aa: CAISEGDSGSNQPQHF

clone_size: -
j_call: TRBJ2-6
d_call: TRBD1
v_call: TRBV11-3
cdr3_nt: TGTGCCAGCAGCCCGGGACAGGGGGCCCCTGGGGCCAACGTCCTGACTTTC
cdr3_aa: CASSPGQGAPGANVLTF

clone_size: many
j_call: TRBJ2-4
d_call: -
v_call: TRBV28
cdr3_nt: TGTGCCAGCAGTTTAGACAAAAACATTCAGTACTTC
cdr3_aa: CASSLDKNIQYF

clone_size: -
j_call: TRBJ1-2
d_call: TRBD1
v_call: TRBV7-3
cdr3_nt: TGTGCCAGCAGCGCCGGGGACAGCCCGCCTTATGGCTACACCTTC
cdr3_aa: CASSAGDSPPYGYTF

clone_size: -
j_call: TRBJ1-5
d_call: -
v_call: TRBV20-1
cdr3_nt: TGCAGTGCAAGACGTATTACTGGCAATCAGCCCCAGCATTTT
cdr3_aa: CSARRITGNQPQHF

clone_size: -
j_call: TRBJ1-2
d_call: TRBD1
v_call: TRBV18
cdr3_nt: TGTGCCAGCTCACAACGGACAGGGGGCGAGTCCTCTGGCTACACCTTC
cdr3_aa: CASSQRTGGESSGYTF

clone_size: -
j_call: TRBJ1-3
d_call: -
v_call: TRBV29-1
cdr3_nt: TGCAGCGTTGAATGGGCGGGGGACGGAAACACCATATATTTT
cdr3_aa: CSVEWAGDGNTIYF

clone_size: many
j_call: TRBJ2-3
d_call: -
v_call: TRBV5-1
cdr3_nt: TGCGCCAGCAGACTCGGGGCCATATCCTTCACAGATACGCAGTATTTT
cdr3_aa: CASRLGAISFTDTQYF

clone_size: many
j_call: TRBJ2-5
d_call: TRBD2
v_call: TRBV6-5
cdr3_nt: TGTGCCAGCAGCCAGGGAGGGGAGACCCAGTACTTC
cdr3_aa: CASSQGGETQYF

clone_size: many
j_call: TRBJ2-7
d_call: TRBD2
v_call: TRBV9
cdr3_nt: TGTGCCAGCAGCGCGGGGGGAATCACTTACGAGCAGTACTTC
cdr3_aa: CASSAGGITYEQYF

clone_size: -
j_call: TRBJ2-1
d_call: -
v_call: TRBV11-2
cdr3_nt: TGTGCCAGCAGCTCAATTAAGCGGATCTCCTACAATGAGCAGTTCTTC
cdr3_aa: CASSSIKRISYNEQFF

clone_size: -
j_call: TRBJ2-3
d_call: -
v_call: TRBV3-1
cdr3_nt: TGTGCCAGCAGCCAAGCAGTCCCCTGGGGGGCTAGCACAGATACGCAGTATTTT
cdr3_aa: CASSQAVPWGASTDTQYF

clone_size: -
j_call: TRBJ2-3
d_call: TRBD2
v_call: TRBV7-9
cdr3_nt: TGTGCCAGCAGGCGAACTAGCGGGGGCTACACAGATACGCAGTATTTT
cdr3_aa: CASRRTSGGYTDTQYF

clone_size: -
j_call: TRBJ2-5
d_call: TRBD1
v_call: TRBV5-5
cdr3_nt: TGTGCCAGCAGCTTGGCTCCGGGACAGGGATTGCAGGGGACCCAGTACTTC
cdr3_aa: CASSLAPGQGLQGTQYF

clone_size: -
j_call: TRBJ2-7
d_call: TRBD1
v_call: TRBV12-3/TRBV12-4
cdr3_nt: TGTGCCAGCAGTTTAGGGACAGGGACCTACGAGCAGTACTTC
cdr3_aa: CASSLGTGTYEQYF

clone_size: few
j_call: TRBJ2-4
d_call: -
v_call: TRBV28
cdr3_nt: TGTGCCAGCAGTTTAGGCCTCTTACAGTACTTC
cdr3_aa: CASSLGLLQYF

clone_size: many
j_call: TRBJ1-1
d_call: TRBD1
v_call: TRBV18
cdr3_nt: TGTGCCAGCTCACCAGGACAGGGGGCCACTGAAGCTTTCTTT
cdr3_aa: CASSPGQGATEAFF

clone_size: -
j_call: TRBJ2-3
d_call: TRBD1
v_call: TRBV5-1
cdr3_nt: TGCGCCAGCAGCCTGGACAGGGGCGCAGATACGCAGTATTTT
cdr3_aa: CASSLDRGADTQYF

clone_size: few
j_call: TRBJ2-7
d_call: -
v_call: TRBV7-2
cdr3_nt: TGTGCCAGCAGCTTGTCCCTCTACGAGCAGTACTTC
cdr3_aa: CASSLSLYEQYF

clone_size: many
j_call: TRBJ2-6
d_call: -
v_call: TRBV15
cdr3_nt: TGTGCCACCAGCAGTCGAGACGAAAGCTCTGGGGCCAACGTCCTGACTTTC
cdr3_aa: CATSSRDESSGANVLTF

clone_size: few
j_call: TRBJ2-7
d_call: TRBD2
v_call: TRBV6-6
cdr3_nt: TGTGCCAGCACCCCCTGGGGCGGGAGGGCCGATGACGAGCAGTACTTC
cdr3_aa: CASTPWGGRADDEQYF

clone_size: -
j_call: TRBJ1-1
d_call: TRBD1
v_call: TRBV6-5
cdr3_nt: TGTGCCAGCAACGACAGGGGCGGGTACACTGAAGCTTTCTTT
cdr3_aa: CASNDRGGYTEAFF

clone_size: many
j_call: TRBJ2-1
d_call: TRBD2
v_call: TRBV6-6
cdr3_nt: TGTGCCGTCCACGGGGGGACTACCTACAATGAGCAGTTCTTC
cdr3_aa: CAVHGGTTYNEQFF

clone_size: many
j_call: TRBJ1-1
d_call: -
v_call: TRBV2
cdr3_nt: TGTGCCAGCAGCGGGCAGGTTGGGGGCGCTGAAGCTTTCTTT
cdr3_aa: CASSGQVGGAEAFF

clone_size: -
j_call: TRBJ2-7
d_call: -
v_call: TRBV12-3/TRBV12-4
cdr3_nt: TGTGCCAGCAGTTTAAAAGCGCCCTACGAGCAGTACTTC
cdr3_aa: CASSLKAPYEQYF